The clone carrying this TCR beta chain is labeled as medium-sized. What it binds is unknown. The TRBV12-4/TRBJ1-2 clonotypes were amplified using barcode primers with ligated adaptors. TCRdb fed the multiplex PCR reads into MiXCR, producing one record per CDR3 protein. The sample lists roughly 2,000 distinct CDR3 sequences, over 1% occurring once. Study-wide results and limits: Tumor Tregs overlapped most with tumor, then blood, naive CD4+ cells. Under 2.4% of tumor Treg sequences matched blood Tregs or memory cells.

The V and J ends lost 7 bases and 4 bases respectively, with 10 bases between them. CDR3 size: 12 residues. Naive CD4+ T cells were purified with Tregs depleted by CD25. Sequencing was performed on naive CD4+ T cells sorted from blood. Stated subset: naive CD4+ T cells, CD4+CD45RA+CD25-. The gene calls are TRBV12-3 or TRBV12-4 and TRBJ1-2, with no clear D. This receptor was taken from a female donor with breast cancer. CDR3 sequence: CASKLYSYGYTF. The CDR3 DNA sequence: TGTGCCAGCAAACTTTACAGCTATGGCTACACCTTC.